This paragraph covers one T cell receptor beta chain sequence. The sample originates from a study of cytomegalovirus exposure and HLA in healthy donors. The CDR3 is made up of 14 amino acids. V shed 0 bases and J shed 5 bases, with 8 bases lying between them. Germline assignment: CDR1 KGHSH and CDR2 LQKENI. PCR involved 60 Vbeta and 13 Jbeta primers. Method: immunoSEQ multiplex PCR; TCRdb's copy keeps in-frame clones and lacks some. The sample gives 100,000 to 150,000 clones, 60% to 85% of which show up once; about 3.4% is in the top ten. The sequenced material came from PBMCs. This receptor was taken from a man aged 25 to 45 in good health and CMV-seronegative. The chain is built from TRBV18 and TRBJ2-1; D is unclear. CDR3 loop: CASSPPTKHNEQFF. CDR3 nucleotides: TGTGCCAGCTCACCACCGACAAAGCACAATGAGCAGTTCTTC.